This passage covers 9 T cell receptor beta chains from one sample sequenced in a study of T cell responses to AZD1222 COVID-19 vaccine. TCRdb's table, derived via immunoSEQ multiplex PCR, lists solely in-frame clones and lacks some. The sample lists about 59,000 clones, roughly 87% occurring once. Material: peripheral blood, obtained 28 days after the second AZD1222 dose. All receptors derive from an adult who received the AZD1222 COVID-19 vaccine.

The rearrangement uses TRBV5-4 and TRBJ1-2; D is uncertain. CDR3 length: 12 amino acids. V lost 2 bases and J lost 8, with 10 bases in between. Germline lookup yields CDR1 SGHNT and CDR2 YYREEE (reference sequence). The CDR3 reads CASSFSGGGYTF. The CDR3 nucleotides read TGTGCCAGCAGCTTCTCGGGCGGAGGCTACACCTTC.

This clone came up once. The V gene is TRBV7-9, the J gene TRBJ1-1; unclear D gene. The germline CDR1 and CDR2 sequences are SEHNR and FQNEAQ (reference sequence). The V and J ends lost 5 bases and 7 bases respectively, with 11 bases between them. The CDR3 has 12 residues. CDR3 DNA sequence: TGTGCCAGCAGCCGTTTAGAGGGTGAAGCTTTCTTT. It codes for CASSRLEGEAFF.

The V gene is TRBV11-2, the J gene TRBJ2-5, with TRBD2 as a possible D gene (6 bases). V lost 6 bases and J lost 3, with 17 bases in between. Germline V gives CDR1 SGHAT, CDR2 FQNNGV. The length of the CDR3 is 15 residues. CDR3 coding DNA: TGTGCCAGCAGACCGCCCGGGACTTGGAAAGAGACCCAGTACTTC. As protein: CASRPPGTWKETQYF.

This sequence joins TRBV7-2 and TRBJ1-1; D uncertain. CDR3 length equals 15 residues. V was shortened by 1 base and J by 6 bases, with 15 bases between the two germline ends. Germline-derived CDR1 and CDR2 are SGHTA and FQGNSA. CDR3 bases: TGTGCCAGCAGCTTAGGAACTCTAAGGGCCCCTGAAGCTTTCTTT. It is translated as CASSLGTLRAPEAFF.

The table lists this clone with a count of one. The chain couples TRBV11-2 to TRBJ2-7; 9 bases align to TRBD1. The germline V gene encodes CDR1 SGHAT and CDR2 FQNNGV. There are 14 residues in the CDR3. V lost 4 bases and J lost 0; bases outside the gene matches: 1. CDR3 in DNA: TGTGCCAGCAGCTGGACAGGGGACTCCTACGAGCAGTACTTC. Translation gives CASSWTGDSYEQYF.

This clone was recorded once. The chain recombines TRBV9 with TRBJ2-5; 9 bases are shared with TRBD2. The CDR3 totals 18 residues. After removal of 0 bases from V and 1 base from J, the junction contained 10 bases not matched to a gene. From germline, CDR1 is SGDLS and CDR2 YYNGEE. In nucleotides, the CDR3 is TGTGCCAGCAGCGTAGGGGCTAGCGGGGATACACTCCAAGAGACCCAGTACTTC. This sequence encodes CASSVGASGDTLQETQYF. Drawing the rest from reference TRBV9 and TRBJ2-5, the complete variable domain is DSGVTQTPKHLITATGQRVTLRCSPRSGDLSVYWYQQSLDQGLQFLIQYYNGEERAKGNILERFSAQQFPDLHSELNLSSLELGDSALYFCASSVGASGDTLQETQYFGPGTRLLVL.

The chain combines TRBV5-1 with TRBJ2-1; D remains ambiguous. The ends were cut back, 2 bases at V and 0 bases at J, with 12 bases in the middle. The CDR3 spans 16 residues. Germline V gene data show CDR1 as SGHRS and CDR2 as YFSETQ. The CDR3 loop reads CASSLPRPSSYNEQFF. For the CDR3, the DNA is TGCGCCAGCAGCTTACCGAGGCCTAGCTCCTACAATGAGCAGTTCTTC.

The chain recombines TRBV5-5 with TRBJ2-7, with D unclear. Germline V gives CDR1 SGHKS, CDR2 YYEKEE (reference sequence). The CDR3 extends over 16 amino acids. Trimming pared 0 bases from V and 3 bases from J, leaving 16 bases between. DNA of the CDR3: TGTGCCAGCAGCTTGGTGGTCGCCCCGAAAGGCTACGAGCAGTACTTC. Its translation is CASSLVVAPKGYEQYF. The variable domain in full, with the rest retrieved from reference TRBV5-5 and TRBJ2-7, is DAGVTQSPTHLIKTRGQQVTLRCSPISGHKSVSWYQQVLGQGPQFIFQYYEKEERGRGNFPDRFSARQFPNYSSELNVNALLLGDSALYLCASSLVVAPKGYEQYFGPGTRLTVT.

The chain is built from TRBV9 and TRBJ2-6; D not resolved. Germline CDR1 reads SGDLS; CDR2 reads YYNGEE. V lost 2 bases and J lost 0, with 0 bases in between. This CDR3 region has 13 residues. The CDR3, as DNA: TGTGCCAGCAGCGTCTCTGGGGCCAACGTCCTGACTTTC. It specifies CASSVSGANVLTF.